A selection of T cell receptor beta chains follows, all from one sample in a study of shared T cell receptors in the human thymus. Data came from immunoSEQ multiplex PCR; TCRdb stores just in-frame clones and leaves some out. The sample has 500,000 to 850,000 clones; about 87% are singletons. This sample also appeared in a second study, on human thymus T cells.

Sequencing was carried out using thymocytes. Receptors were obtained from a boy less than two years old with a congenital heart defect. CDR3s include the opening cysteine and the closing phenylalanine or tryptophan. A D gene is named only where the DNA matches it firmly. Clone size is shown for a subset of rows, as once, few, many or a class of expanded clone.

V gene,clone size,J gene,D gene,CDR3 DNA,CDR3 protein
TRBV4-3,-,TRBJ1-1,-,TGCGCCAGCAGCCAAGATGGGGGGGACCTGACCGGATGTTTCTTGCGTGGCACTGAAGCTTTCTTT,CASSQDGGDLTGCFLRGTEAFF
TRBV28,-,TRBJ2-1,TRBD2,TGTGCCAGCAGTCTCTCCCCTGCAGGGTCGAGGACTAGCCAGGAATCCAATGAGCAGTTCTTC,CASSLSPAGSRTSQESNEQFF
TRBV4-3,-,TRBJ1-1,-,TGCGCCAGCAGCCACCGGGACAACAAAGGCGTGAACACTGAAGCTTTCTTT,CASSHRDNKGVNTEAFF
TRBV29-1,-,TRBJ1-2,-,TGCAGCGCGATGGACACCTATGGCTACACCTTC,CSAMDTYGYTF
TRBV28,-,TRBJ1-3,TRBD1,TGTGCCAGCAGTTACCCACAGGGGGCGGAAGGAAACACCATATATTTT,CASSYPQGAEGNTIYF
TRBV25-1,-,TRBJ2-7,-,TGTGCCAGCAGTGGGGACAAAAGCTACGAGCAGTACTTC,CASSGDKSYEQYF
TRBV2,once,TRBJ2-5,TRBD2,TGTGCCAGCAGGTCTAGCGGGGGGGAAGAGACCCAGTACTTC,CASRSSGGEETQYF
TRBV27,-,TRBJ2-4,-,TGTGCCAGCAGTCCCCACCTTGACTTAGCCAAAAACATTCAGTACTTC,CASSPHLDLAKNIQYF
TRBV28,-,TRBJ1-5,-,TGTGCCAGTAACCTGCGGGGGCTCAATCAGCCCCAGCATTTT,CASNLRGLNQPQHF
TRBV7-9,-,TRBJ2-7,TRBD2,TGTGCCAGCAGCTTGCAGCGGGGGGCCTACTACGAGCAGTACTTC,CASSLQRGAYYEQYF
TRBV4-3,few,TRBJ1-2,-,TGCGCCAGCAGCCAAGAAGACAAGCCTAACTATGGCTACACCTTC,CASSQEDKPNYGYTF
TRBV28,-,TRBJ2-4,-,TGTGCCAGCGCCGTCCCCGCTAAGCGTAAAGCCAAAAACATTCAGTACTTC,CASAVPAKRKAKNIQYF
TRBV5-6,-,TRBJ2-3,TRBD2,TGTGCCAGCAGCATCGGCGGGGGGGCCATTGATACGCAGTATTTT,CASSIGGGAIDTQYF
TRBV4-2,-,TRBJ1-6,-,TGTGCCAGCAGCCACATATCGGACACTCCGAGCTCCTATAATTCACCCCTCCACTTT,CASSHISDTPSSYNSPLHF
TRBV27,once,TRBJ2-7,-,TGTGCCAGCAGGATCCGGGACACTAGCTACGAGCAGTACTTC,CASRIRDTSYEQYF
TRBV7-2,-,TRBJ1-2,TRBD1,TGTGCCAGCAGGCGGGACAGCTCTTACACCTTC,CASRRDSSYTF
TRBV27,-,TRBJ1-2,-,TGTGCCAGCAGTTTCCGGGGGGCTAACTATGGCTACACCTTC,CASSFRGANYGYTF
TRBV28,few,TRBJ2-7,-,TGTGCCACCAGAGGGGAAGGTGGCTCCTACGAGCAGTACTTC,CATRGEGGSYEQYF
TRBV6-5,-,TRBJ1-1,-,TGTGCCAGCAGGTTGGACGCAAGGGGCACTGAAGCTTTCTTT,CASRLDARGTEAFF
TRBV19,-,TRBJ1-5,-,TGTGCCAGTAGTATTCCCGACTCCAGTAGCAATCAGCCCCAGCATTTT,CASSIPDSSSNQPQHF
TRBV5-6,-,TRBJ1-2,-,TGTGCCAGCAGCCGACCGCACCGGGGGTATGGCTACACCTTC,CASSRPHRGYGYTF
TRBV18,-,TRBJ2-3,TRBD2,TGTGCCAGTGTCACTAGCGGGGGAACCACAGATACGCAGTATTTT,CASVTSGGTTDTQYF
TRBV18,-,TRBJ2-6,TRBD1,TGTGCCAGCTCACCACGACAGGGCTCTGGGGCCAACGTCCTGACTTTC,CASSPRQGSGANVLTF